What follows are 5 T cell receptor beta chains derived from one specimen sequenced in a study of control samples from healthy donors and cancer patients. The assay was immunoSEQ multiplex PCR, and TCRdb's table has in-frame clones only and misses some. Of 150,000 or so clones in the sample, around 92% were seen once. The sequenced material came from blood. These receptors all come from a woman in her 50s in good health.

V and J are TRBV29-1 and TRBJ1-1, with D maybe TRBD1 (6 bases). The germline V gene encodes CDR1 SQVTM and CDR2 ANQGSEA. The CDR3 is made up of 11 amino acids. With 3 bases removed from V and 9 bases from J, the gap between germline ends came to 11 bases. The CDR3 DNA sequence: TGCAGCGTTGAGGGGGGGCTGAAAGCTTTCTTT. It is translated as CSVEGGLKAFF.

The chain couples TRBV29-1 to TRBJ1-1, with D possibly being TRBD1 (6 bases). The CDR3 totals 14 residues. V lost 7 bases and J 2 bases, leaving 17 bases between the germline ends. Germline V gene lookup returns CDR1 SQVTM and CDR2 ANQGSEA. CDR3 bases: TGCAGCGCCCGAAAGACAGGAACTAACACTGAAGCTTTCTTT. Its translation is CSARKTGTNTEAFF.

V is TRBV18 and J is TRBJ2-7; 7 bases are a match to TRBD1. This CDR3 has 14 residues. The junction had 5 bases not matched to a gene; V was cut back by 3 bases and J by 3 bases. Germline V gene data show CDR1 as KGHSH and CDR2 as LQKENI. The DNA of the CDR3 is TGTGCCAGCTCACCGATTAGACAGGGCTACGAGCAGTACTTC. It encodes CASSPIRQGYEQYF.

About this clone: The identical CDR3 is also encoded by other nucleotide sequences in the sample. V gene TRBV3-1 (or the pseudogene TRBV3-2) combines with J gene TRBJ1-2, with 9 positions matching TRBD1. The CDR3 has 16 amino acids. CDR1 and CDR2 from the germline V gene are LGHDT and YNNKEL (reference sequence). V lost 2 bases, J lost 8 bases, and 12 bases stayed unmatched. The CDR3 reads CASSQRGTGWGGGYTF. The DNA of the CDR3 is TGTGCCAGCAGCCAAAGGGGGACAGGGTGGGGTGGAGGCTACACCTTC.

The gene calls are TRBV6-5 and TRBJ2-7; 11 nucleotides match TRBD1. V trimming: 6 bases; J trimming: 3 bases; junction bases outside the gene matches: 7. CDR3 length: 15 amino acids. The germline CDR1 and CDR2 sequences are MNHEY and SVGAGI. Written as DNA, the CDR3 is TGTGCCAGCAGACAGGACAGGGGGCTTCTCTACGAGCAGTACTTC. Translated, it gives CASRQDRGLLYEQYF.